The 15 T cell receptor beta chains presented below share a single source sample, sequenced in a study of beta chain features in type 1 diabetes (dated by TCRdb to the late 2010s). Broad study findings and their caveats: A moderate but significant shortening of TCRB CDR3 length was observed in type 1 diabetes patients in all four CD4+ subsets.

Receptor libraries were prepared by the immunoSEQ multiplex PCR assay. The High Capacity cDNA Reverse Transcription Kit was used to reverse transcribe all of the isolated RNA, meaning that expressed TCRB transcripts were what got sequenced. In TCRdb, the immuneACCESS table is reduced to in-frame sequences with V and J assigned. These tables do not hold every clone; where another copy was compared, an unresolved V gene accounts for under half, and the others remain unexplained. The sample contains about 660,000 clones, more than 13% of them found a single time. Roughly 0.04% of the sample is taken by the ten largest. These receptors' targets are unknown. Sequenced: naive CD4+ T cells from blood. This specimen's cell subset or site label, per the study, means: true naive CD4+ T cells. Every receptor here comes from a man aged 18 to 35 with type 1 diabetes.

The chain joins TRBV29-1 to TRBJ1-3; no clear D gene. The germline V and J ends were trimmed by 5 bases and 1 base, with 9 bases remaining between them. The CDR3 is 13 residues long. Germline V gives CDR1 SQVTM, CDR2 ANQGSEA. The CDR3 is CSVSEGSGNTIYF. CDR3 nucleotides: TGCAGCGTTTCAGAGGGTTCTGGAAACACCATATATTTT. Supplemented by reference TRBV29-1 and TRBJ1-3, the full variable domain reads SAVISQKPSRDICQRGTSLTIQCQVDSQVTMMFWYRQQPGQSLTLIATANQGSEATYESGFVIDKFPISRPNLTFSTLTVSNMSPEDSSIYLCSVSEGSGNTIYFGEGSWLTVV.

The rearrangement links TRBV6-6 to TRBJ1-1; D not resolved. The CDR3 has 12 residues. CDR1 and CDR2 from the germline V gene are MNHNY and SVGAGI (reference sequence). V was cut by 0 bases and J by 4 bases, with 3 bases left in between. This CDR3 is CASSYSPTEAFF. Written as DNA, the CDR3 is TGTGCCAGCAGTTACTCTCCCACTGAAGCTTTCTTT.

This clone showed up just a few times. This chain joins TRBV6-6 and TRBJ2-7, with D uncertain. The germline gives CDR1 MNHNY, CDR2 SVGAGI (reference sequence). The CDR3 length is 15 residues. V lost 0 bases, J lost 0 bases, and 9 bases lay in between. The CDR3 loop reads CASSYSSGSSYEQYF. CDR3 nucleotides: TGTGCCAGCAGTTACTCGTCGGGTAGCTCCTACGAGCAGTACTTC.

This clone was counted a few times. CDR3 sequence (DNA): TGTGCCAGCAGCTCCCAGAATCAGCCCCAGCATTTT. It encodes CASSSQNQPQHF. The V call is TRBV7-9, the J call TRBJ1-5, with unresolved D. V lost 4 bases and J 4 bases, leaving 5 bases between the germline ends. Germline V lookup: CDR1 SEHNR, CDR2 FQNEAQ (reference sequence). CDR3 length: 12 residues.

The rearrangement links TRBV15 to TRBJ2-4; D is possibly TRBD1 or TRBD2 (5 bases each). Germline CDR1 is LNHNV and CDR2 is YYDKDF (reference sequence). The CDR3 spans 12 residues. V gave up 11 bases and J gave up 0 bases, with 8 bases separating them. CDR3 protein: CASGTAKNIQYF. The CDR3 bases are TGTGCCTCCGGGACAGCCAAAAACATTCAGTACTTC.

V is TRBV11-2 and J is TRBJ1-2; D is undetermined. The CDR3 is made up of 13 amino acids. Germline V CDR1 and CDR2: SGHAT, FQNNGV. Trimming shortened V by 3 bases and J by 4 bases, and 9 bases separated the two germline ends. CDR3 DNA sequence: TGTGCCAGCAGCTTGGAAGGGCTCTATGGCTACACCTTC. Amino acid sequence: CASSLEGLYGYTF.

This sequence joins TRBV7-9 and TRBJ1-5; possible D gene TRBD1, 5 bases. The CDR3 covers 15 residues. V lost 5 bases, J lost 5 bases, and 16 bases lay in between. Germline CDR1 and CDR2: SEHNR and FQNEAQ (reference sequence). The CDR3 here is CASSPLGGGDQPQHF. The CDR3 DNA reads TGTGCCAGCAGCCCCCTCGGGGGAGGCGATCAGCCCCAGCATTTT.

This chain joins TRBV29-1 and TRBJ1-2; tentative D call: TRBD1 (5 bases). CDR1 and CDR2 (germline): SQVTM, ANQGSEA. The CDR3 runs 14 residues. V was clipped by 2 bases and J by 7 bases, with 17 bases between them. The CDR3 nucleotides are TGCAGCGTTGAAAGGGGCCTTTCGACAGCTGGCTACACCTTC. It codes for CSVERGLSTAGYTF.

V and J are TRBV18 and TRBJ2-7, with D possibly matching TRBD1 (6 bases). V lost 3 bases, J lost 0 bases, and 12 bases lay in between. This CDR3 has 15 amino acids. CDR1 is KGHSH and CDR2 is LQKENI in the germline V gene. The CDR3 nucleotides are TGTGCCAGCTCACCCCTCCGGGACACCTCCTACGAGCAGTACTTC. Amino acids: CASSPLRDTSYEQYF.

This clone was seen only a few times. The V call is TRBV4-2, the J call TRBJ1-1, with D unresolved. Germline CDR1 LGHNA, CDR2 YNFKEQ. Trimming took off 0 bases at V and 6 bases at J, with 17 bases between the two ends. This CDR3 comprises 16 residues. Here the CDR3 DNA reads TGTGCCAGCAGCCAAGATGAGGGAGGGAGGTTGTCTGAAGCTTTCTTT. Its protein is CASSQDEGGRLSEAFF.

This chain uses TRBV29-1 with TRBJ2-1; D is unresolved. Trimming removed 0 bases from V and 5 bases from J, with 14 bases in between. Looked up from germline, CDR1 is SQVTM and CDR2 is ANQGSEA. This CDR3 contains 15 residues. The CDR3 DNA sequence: TGCAGCGTTGAAGACGTTCTGGGTCCCGACAATGAGCAGTTCTTC. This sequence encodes CSVEDVLGPDNEQFF.

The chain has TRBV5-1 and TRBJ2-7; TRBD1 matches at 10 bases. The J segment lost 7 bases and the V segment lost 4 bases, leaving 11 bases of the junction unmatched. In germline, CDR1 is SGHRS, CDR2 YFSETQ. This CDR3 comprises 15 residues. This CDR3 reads CASSSLDRGQREQYF. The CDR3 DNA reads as TGCGCCAGCAGCAGCTTAGACAGGGGGCAACGGGAGCAGTACTTC.

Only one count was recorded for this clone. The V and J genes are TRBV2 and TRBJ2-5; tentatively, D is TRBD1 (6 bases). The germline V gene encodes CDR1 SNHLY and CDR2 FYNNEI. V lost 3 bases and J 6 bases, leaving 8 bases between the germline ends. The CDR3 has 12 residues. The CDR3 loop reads CASSEDSQTQYF. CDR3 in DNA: TGTGCCAGCAGTGAGGACAGTCAGACCCAGTACTTC.

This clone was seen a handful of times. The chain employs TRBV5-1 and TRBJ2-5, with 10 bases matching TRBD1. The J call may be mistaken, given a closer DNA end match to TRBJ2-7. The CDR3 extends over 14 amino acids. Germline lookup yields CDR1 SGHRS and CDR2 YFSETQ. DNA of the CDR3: TGCGCCAGCACTCGGGGACAGGGGACCTACGAGCAGTACTTC. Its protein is CASTRGQGTYEQYF.

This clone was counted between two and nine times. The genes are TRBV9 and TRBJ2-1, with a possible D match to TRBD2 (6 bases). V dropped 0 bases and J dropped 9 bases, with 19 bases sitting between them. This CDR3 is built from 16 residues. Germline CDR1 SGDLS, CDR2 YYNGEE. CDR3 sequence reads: CASSVANLATAGEQFF. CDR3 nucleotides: TGTGCCAGCAGCGTAGCCAATCTAGCGACGGCCGGTGAGCAGTTCTTC. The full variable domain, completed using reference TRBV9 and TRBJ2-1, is DSGVTQTPKHLITATGQRVTLRCSPRSGDLSVYWYQQSLDQGLQFLIQYYNGEERAKGNILERFSAQQFPDLHSELNLSSLELGDSALYFCASSVANLATAGEQFFGPGTRLTVL.